This entry lists 30 T cell receptor beta chains sequenced from one sample in a study of identical twins listed by TCRdb under 2016. The library was made by 5' RACE. TCRdb names Illumina HiSeq 2000 as the instrument used. Starting from the raw public reads, TCRdb applied fastp trimming at Q25, assembled clones with MiXCR and retained in-frame beta chains. A single entry per CDR3 protein holds the most common genes and DNA from its merged rows. The sample table lists 1.5 million to 2 million distinct CDR3 sequences, roughly 35% of them with a count of one. 0.27% of the sample rests with the top ten. Sample: cord blood. The receptor set was obtained from a newborn girl in good health.

This clonotype appeared a few times. The rearrangement uses TRBV10-3 and TRBJ2-1; 7 bases align to TRBD2. Germline values: CDR1 ENHRY, CDR2 SYGVKD. The CDR3 has 15 residues. After removal of 3 bases from V and 5 bases from J, the junction contained 7 bases not matched to a gene. The CDR3 DNA is TGTGCCATCAGTGAAGGGCTAGCGGTAAACAATGAGCAGTTCTTC. Residues: CAISEGLAVNNEQFF.

V usage is TRBV10-3 and J usage is TRBJ1-3; the D gene is possibly TRBD1 (6 bases). CDR3 length equals 14 residues. Trimming cost V 5 bases and J 0 bases, with 8 bases left between them. Germline-derived CDR1 and CDR2 are ENHRY and SYGVKD. The CDR3 region is CAISTDSSGNTIYF. In nucleotides, the CDR3 is TGTGCCATCAGTACGGACAGCTCTGGAAACACCATATATTTT.

This clonotype has just a few counts. The chain combines TRBV3-1 with TRBJ2-7; D is ambiguous. The ends were cut back, 5 bases at V and 3 bases at J, with 17 bases in the middle. The CDR3 has 15 residues. CDR1 and CDR2 (germline): LGHDT, YNNKEL (reference sequence). The CDR3 sequence is CASSGRTLKSYEQYF. The DNA of the CDR3 is TGTGCCAGCAGCGGCCGGACCCTGAAGAGCTACGAGCAGTACTTC.

This clonotype has a count of ten or more. The V and J genes are TRBV5-1 and TRBJ1-2; no reliable D call. This CDR3 spans 15 amino acids. Per the germline V gene, CDR1 is SGHRS and CDR2 is YFSETQ. Trimming removed 2 bases from V and 5 bases from J, with 16 bases in between. CDR3 sequence (DNA): TGCGCCAGCAGCTTCAGGCTTTTCCGGGAGTATGGCTACACCTTC. Amino acid sequence: CASSFRLFREYGYTF.

This clonotype occurred once. The V gene is TRBV10-1, the J gene TRBJ1-1, with a weak D call TRBD1 (6 bases). Trimming took 4 bases from V and 11 from J, leaving 20 bases between them. The germline V gene has CDR1 WNHNN and CDR2 SYGVQD (reference sequence). The CDR3 sequence is 14 residues long. CDR3 nucleotides: TGCGCCAGCAGTGCTCAAGGTCGTGGACAGACGGCTTTCTTT. This gives the protein CASSAQGRGQTAFF.

This clonotype was detected only a few times. J is TRBJ2-1 and V is TRBV9, with TRBD2 identical over 9 bases. The germline V gene has CDR1 SGDLS and CDR2 YYNGEE. V lost 2 bases to trimming and J lost 0 bases; unmatched junction nucleotides: 3. The CDR3 covers 16 residues. In DNA, the CDR3 is TGTGCCAGCAGCGTGGGACTAGCCGCCTCCTACAATGAGCAGTTCTTC. Translation gives CASSVGLAASYNEQFF.

This chain uses TRBV4-1 with TRBJ2-3; TRBD1 aligns across 7 bases. V trimming: 4 bases; J trimming: 6 bases; junction bases outside the gene matches: 10. This CDR3 is built from 15 residues. CDR1 is MGHRA, CDR2 YSYEKL, per germline. The CDR3 is CASSLSGQSGDTQYF. The CDR3 DNA sequence: TGCGCCAGCAGCCTATCGGGACAGTCTGGGGATACGCAGTATTTT.

This chain joins TRBV20-1 and TRBJ2-1, with 8 bases matching TRBD2. J lost 7 bases, V lost 0 bases, and 8 bases had no gene match. CDR3 length equals 15 residues. Looked up from germline, CDR1 is DFQATT and CDR2 is SNEGSKA (reference sequence). The CDR3: CSARDYTSGTNEQFF. Here the CDR3 DNA reads TGCAGTGCTAGAGATTATACTAGCGGTACGAATGAGCAGTTCTTC.

This clonotype was seen only a few times. The gene calls are TRBV6-2 or TRBV6-3 and TRBJ1-5; possible D gene TRBD1, 5 bases. Germline loops: CDR1 MNHEY, CDR2 SVGEGT. The V end was cut by 5 bases, the J end by 3 bases, with 14 bases between. This CDR3 region has 15 residues. The CDR3 nucleotides read TGTGCCAGCAGTGCCTCGGCAGGGCCCAATCAGCCCCAGCATTTT. Its translation: CASSASAGPNQPQHF.

The chain is built from TRBV7-9 and TRBJ1-6, with TRBD1 matching 9 bases. Germline trimming cut 4 bases from V and 10 bases from J; bases unmatched to any gene: 11. Per germline, CDR1 SEHNR and CDR2 FQNEAQ (reference sequence). The CDR3 consists of 16 residues. This CDR3 is CASSSREPGQGSPLHF. The CDR3 nucleotides read TGTGCCAGCAGCTCCAGGGAACCGGGACAGGGATCACCCCTCCACTTT.

This rearrangement joins TRBV20-1 to TRBJ2-3; D not certain. V was trimmed by 0 bases and J by 2 bases, leaving 12 bases between them. CDR1 and CDR2 (germline): DFQATT, SNEGSKA (reference sequence). This CDR3 is built from 15 residues. The CDR3 region is CSARDRRLHTDTQYF. The CDR3 nucleotides read TGCAGTGCTAGAGATAGGCGGTTACACACAGATACGCAGTATTTT.

The CDR3 bases are TGCGCCAGCAGCCAAGAGGGACAAACCTACGAGCAGTACTTC. It codes for CASSQEGQTYEQYF. The chain employs TRBV4-1 and TRBJ2-7; D possibly corresponds to TRBD1 (6 bases). The CDR3 extends over 14 amino acids. V dropped 0 bases and J dropped 2 bases, with 8 bases sitting between them. CDR1 MGHRA and CDR2 YSYEKL come from the germline V gene.

The chain carries TRBV27 and TRBJ2-7; TRBD1 might be the D (7 bases). V lost 10 bases to trimming and J lost 3 bases, with 16 bases between them. Germline CDR1 reads MNHEY; CDR2 reads SMNVEV (reference sequence). The CDR3 runs 13 residues. For the CDR3, the DNA is TGTGCCATCCAGGGGGGCCTGTTCTACGAGCAGTACTTC. It translates to CAIQGGLFYEQYF.

The J gene is TRBJ2-1, the V gene TRBV29-1; no definite D call. Deletions cut 1 base from V and 7 bases from J, with 11 bases between. The CDR3 loop spans 13 amino acids. The V gene's germline CDR1 is SQVTM and CDR2 ANQGSEA. CDR3 amino acids: CSVEGLDGNEQFF. DNA of the CDR3: TGCAGCGTTGAAGGCCTAGATGGGAATGAGCAGTTCTTC.

This clonotype was observed a few times. This chain links TRBV12-3 or TRBV12-4 with TRBJ1-2; D call uncertain. Trimming left V 5 bases short and J 4 bases short, with 11 bases between. This CDR3 comprises 13 residues. In nucleotides, the CDR3 is TGTGCCAGCAGTGTACAGACCTCCTATGGCTACACCTTC. Translation: CASSVQTSYGYTF.

The V call is TRBV6-2 or TRBV6-3, the J call TRBJ2-2; D is uncertain. The CDR3 extends over 16 amino acids. CDR1 and CDR2 from the germline V gene are MNHEY and SVGEGT. The germline V and J ends were trimmed by 0 bases and 0 bases, with 8 bases remaining between them. The CDR3 bases are TGTGCCAGCAGTTACTCAGGTGCGTCGAACACCGGGGAGCTGTTTTTT. Encoded protein: CASSYSGASNTGELFF.

The chain uses TRBV27 and TRBJ1-2, with 7 bases fitting TRBD1. The CDR3 is 14 amino acids. With 5 bases clipped from V and 2 bases from J, the junction kept 5 bases outside the gene matches. Germline V CDR1 and CDR2: MNHEY, SMNVEV (reference sequence). The chain's CDR3 is CASSRRGLNYGYTF. CDR3 DNA sequence: TGTGCCAGCAGTAGGAGGGGGCTGAACTATGGCTACACCTTC.

The V call is TRBV2, the J call TRBJ2-3, with a weak D call TRBD2 (6 bases). Per germline, CDR1 SNHLY and CDR2 FYNNEI. Trimming pared 6 bases from V and 0 bases from J, leaving 13 bases between. The CDR3 has 15 amino acids. CDR3 amino acids: CASRNPGESTDTQYF. The CDR3 coding sequence is TGTGCCAGCAGGAACCCGGGAGAAAGCACAGATACGCAGTATTTT.

This clonotype was seen more than once but under ten times. The chain has TRBV6-2 or TRBV6-3 and TRBJ2-7; no reliable D call. The V gene's germline CDR1 is MNHEY and CDR2 SVGEGT. The CDR3 is 14 residues long. V lost 2 bases, J lost 7 bases, and 15 bases lay in between. CDR3 coding DNA: TGTGCCAGCAGTTACCTTATCTACGGGTCGGAGCAGTACTTC. It codes for CASSYLIYGSEQYF.

Concerning this clonotype itself: A single base separates this from a much larger clone, so it may be a read error. The chain carries TRBV10-3 and TRBJ2-3; 8 bases align to TRBD2. CDR3 length: 13 residues. Germline trimming cut 5 bases from V and 4 bases from J; bases unmatched to any gene: 2. The germline CDR1 and CDR2 sequences are ENHRY and SYGVKD. CDR3 region: CAISSGSSDTQYF. The CDR3 region has the DNA TGTGCCATCAGTAGCGGGAGCTCAGATACGCAGTATTTT.

This clonotype was picked up one time. The DNA is left out, because the CDR3 cannot be placed on it with certainty; the CDR3 is given as TCRdb lists it. This chain uses TRBV25-1 with TRBJ1-2; TRBD1 is the table's D call and was not checked against the DNA. The germline V gene encodes CDR1 MGHDK and CDR2 SYGVNS. 11 amino acids form the CDR3, both terminal residues included. CDR3 in amino acids: CASGQGYGCTF.

At least ten counts were recorded for this clonotype. The chain couples TRBV29-1 to TRBJ2-7; D gene uncertain. This CDR3 is built from 13 residues. The germline V gene has CDR1 SQVTM and CDR2 ANQGSEA. V was trimmed by 5 bases and J by 0 bases, leaving 11 bases between them. The CDR3 DNA reads TGCAGCGTTTCCGGAGTCAGCTCCTACGAGCAGTACTTC. This translates into CSVSGVSSYEQYF.

The chain employs TRBV10-3 and TRBJ2-1; TRBD1 matches 9 bases. This CDR3 region has 15 residues. V lost 7 bases to trimming and J lost 6 bases; unmatched junction nucleotides: 10. Germline lookup yields CDR1 ENHRY and CDR2 SYGVKD. The CDR3 is CAIMNSRDRANEQFF. Here the CDR3 DNA reads TGTGCCATCATGAACTCCCGGGACAGGGCCAATGAGCAGTTCTTC.

This clonotype was detected ten times or more. The chain employs TRBV12-3 or TRBV12-4 and TRBJ2-7; D not certain. The V end lost 0 bases, the J end lost 3 bases, and 6 bases lay between the germline ends. There are 13 residues in the CDR3. CDR3 nucleotide sequence: TGTGCCAGCAGTTTAGCCCGGAACTACGAGCAGTACTTC. It encodes CASSLARNYEQYF.

Points on this clonotype: Sequence at one end of the junction differs from germline and may be a read error. V and J are TRBV7-8 and TRBJ2-4, with 11 bases fitting TRBD2. CDR1 is SGHVS, CDR2 FQNEAQ, per germline. This CDR3 contains 18 residues. The CDR3 DNA follows: TGTGCCAGCAGCTTAGCGCGTCTAGCGGGGGGAGCCAAAAACGTTCAGTACTTC. It yields the protein CASSLARLAGGAKNVQYF.

A single count supports this clonotype. DNA for the CDR3: TGCGCCAGCAGCCAAGTCGGGACGGGCACCGGGGAGCTGTTTTTT. Residues: CASSQVGTGTGELFF. The chain combines TRBV4-1 with TRBJ2-2, with D perhaps TRBD1 or TRBD2 (5 bases each). Germline CDR1 is MGHRA and CDR2 is YSYEKL. V was trimmed by 1 base and J by 4 bases, leaving 10 bases between them. The CDR3 contains 15 residues.

This clonotype was counted a few times. V usage is TRBV7-9 and J usage is TRBJ2-3; TRBD1 matches at 11 bases. Trimming removed 5 bases from V and 4 bases from J; junction bases left unmatched: 5. CDR3 length: 15 residues. Germline loops: CDR1 SEHNR, CDR2 FQNEAQ (reference sequence). The CDR3 protein is CASSPWTGGADTQYF. DNA for the CDR3: TGTGCCAGCAGCCCCTGGACAGGGGGCGCAGATACGCAGTATTTT.

This clonotype was recorded a few times. The chain employs TRBV2 and TRBJ2-4; 14 bases align to TRBD2. Germline V lookup: CDR1 SNHLY, CDR2 FYNNEI. The ends lost 7 bases at V and 4 bases at J; junction bases unmatched: 6. This CDR3 spans 16 amino acids. The DNA of the CDR3 is TGTGCCAGCACCCCAAGGACTAGCGGGAGGAAAAACATTCAGTACTTC. Translating it yields CASTPRTSGRKNIQYF.

This clonotype was seen a few times. CDR3 bases: TGTGCCAGCAGCTTTCCATCTCCGGGACACTACAATGAGCAGTTCTTC. Translation: CASSFPSPGHYNEQFF. The V gene is TRBV6-1, the J gene TRBJ2-1; D possibly corresponds to TRBD1 (6 bases). In germline, CDR1 is MNHNS, CDR2 SASEGT. This CDR3 has 16 amino acids. V was pared by 6 bases and J by 3 bases, with 18 bases between.

J is TRBJ1-1 and V is TRBV24-1; 7 bases line up with TRBD1. The CDR3 length is 12 residues. Germline V gives CDR1 KGHDR, CDR2 SFDVKD. V shed 4 bases and J 11 bases; nucleotides not matched to a gene: 6. CDR3 residues: CATSDPGGEAFF. The DNA for the CDR3 is TGTGCCACCAGTGACCCAGGGGGGGAGGCTTTCTTT.